The clone carrying this T cell receptor beta chain was detected ten times or more. CDR3 length equals 15 residues. Trimming removed 1 base at V and 9 bases at J, with 16 bases between. Germline values: CDR1 MDHEN, CDR2 SYDVKM. These data are taken from a study of neurological immune-mediated disorders. TCRdb recomputed calls from the 5' RACE reads with MiXCR, one row per CDR3 protein. Of more than 15,000 distinct CDR3 sequences listed, roughly 3.5% are singletons. The chain recombines TRBV28 with TRBJ2-1; maybe TRBD2 (6 bases). Sequencing input: CD8+ T cells from blood. This clonotype originated in a woman in her thirties or forties in good health. The CDR3 sequence: CASSLSTSGGAEQFF. In DNA, the CDR3 is TGTGCCAGCAGTTTATCGACTAGTGGTGGAGCTGAGCAGTTCTTC.